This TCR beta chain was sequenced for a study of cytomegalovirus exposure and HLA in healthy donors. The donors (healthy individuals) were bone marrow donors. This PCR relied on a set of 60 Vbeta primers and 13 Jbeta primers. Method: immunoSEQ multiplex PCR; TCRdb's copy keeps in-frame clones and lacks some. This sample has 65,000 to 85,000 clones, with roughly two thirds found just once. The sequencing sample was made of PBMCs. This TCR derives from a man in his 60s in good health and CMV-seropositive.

CDR3 bases: TGTGCCAGCGAGGGGGATCGGGGTACGCAGTATTTT. Translating it yields CASEGDRGTQYF. The chain employs TRBV6-1 and TRBJ2-3, with a possible D match to TRBD1 (6 bases). The CDR3 has 12 residues. CDR1 MNHNS and CDR2 SASEGT come from the germline V gene. Trimming took off 8 bases at V and 8 bases at J, with 14 bases between the two ends.